This TCR beta chain was sequenced during a study of OX40 agonist ivuxolimab in advanced cancers. For the study at large: There were three patients with partial responses, one having hepatocellular carcinoma and two cutaneous melanoma.

As to this clone: The antigen is not known.

CDR3 length: 15 residues. Germline loops: CDR1 MDHEN, CDR2 SYDVKM. Trimming pared 2 bases from V and 6 bases from J, leaving 14 bases between. TCRdb keeps only in-frame clones here, not all; method: immunoSEQ multiplex PCR. Of roughly 60,000 clones in the sample, more than 75% were seen once. Study-wide points: There were, on average, more expanded clones in CD8+ T cells than in CD4+.

The source was CD4+ or CD8+ T cells sorted from blood, collected in a trial of the OX40 agonist ivuxolimab. The rearrangement joins TRBV28 to TRBJ2-4, with a possible D match to TRBD1 (6 bases). The sequence derives from an adult with an advanced solid tumor such as melanoma, head and neck, liver or kidney cancer. The CDR3 region has the DNA TGTGCCAGCAGTTTAATTCGGACAGATAGAAACATTCAGTACTTC. Translation: CASSLIRTDRNIQYF.